A single sample is the source of the 28 T cell receptor beta chains below, sequenced in a study of blood T cell repertoires in COVID-19. Repertoires were generated with immunoSEQ multiplex PCR, while TCRdb's copy carries only in-frame clones and drops some. Here the sample spans approximately 350,000 clones, approximately 91% being singletons. The sequenced sample was peripheral blood. The receptors derive from a woman in her 70s with COVID-19, enrolled during active disease.

V gene TRBV7-9 combines with J gene TRBJ1-1; the match to TRBD1 covers 7 bases. This CDR3 has 17 residues. V dropped 3 bases and J dropped 1; count of bases not matched to a gene: 11. Germline V CDR1 and CDR2: SEHNR, FQNEAQ (reference sequence). This chain's CDR3 is CASSLLATGPRNTEAFF. The CDR3 nucleotides are TGTGCCAGCAGCTTGCTCGCGACAGGGCCAAGGAACACTGAAGCTTTCTTT.

The V call is TRBV28, the J call TRBJ1-2; D uncertain. Germline CDR1 and CDR2: MDHEN and SYDVKM. Trimming left V 4 bases short and J 8 bases short, with 8 bases between. The CDR3 spans 11 residues. CDR3 amino acids: CASSYPGGYTF. In DNA form, the CDR3 reads TGTGCCAGCAGTTACCCAGGCGGCTACACCTTC.

This chain uses TRBV5-8 with TRBJ2-7, with TRBD1 matching 7 bases. Germline loops: CDR1 SGHTS, CDR2 YDEGEE. The CDR3 length is 16 residues. Trimming took 0 bases from V and 0 from J; bases not matched to a gene: 6. As DNA, the CDR3 is TGTGCCAGCAGCTTGGTAGGGGACAGCCTCTCCTACGAGCAGTACTTC. This sequence encodes CASSLVGDSLSYEQYF.

This chain joins TRBV6-5 and TRBJ2-6; no reliable D call. The CDR3 covers 15 residues. Trimming took off 7 bases at V and 0 bases at J, with 10 bases between the two ends. Germline V gene lookup returns CDR1 MNHEY and CDR2 SVGAGI. The CDR3 nucleotides are TGTGCCAGCAATAGAAGCCGCTCTGGGGCCAACGTCCTGACTTTC. Its protein product is CASNRSRSGANVLTF.

The CDR3 DNA reads TGTGCCAGCAGCCCAATAGACAGGGGTTCTCGAGAGACCCAGTACTTC. It encodes CASSPIDRGSRETQYF. The chain combines TRBV7-2 with TRBJ2-5; 8 bases map to TRBD1. The germline CDR1 and CDR2 sequences are SGHTA and FQGNSA. The CDR3 is 16 residues long. J lost 4 bases, V lost 5 bases, and 12 bases had no gene match.

The chain links TRBV19 to TRBJ2-1; 13 bases fit TRBD2. Germline V CDR1 and CDR2: LNHDA, SQIVND (reference sequence). CDR3 length equals 16 residues. V was pared by 10 bases and J by 0 bases, with 6 bases of the junction left unmatched. CDR3 region: CATRTSGGRSYNEQFF. CDR3 sequence (DNA): TGTGCCACCCGGACTAGCGGGGGCCGCTCCTACAATGAGCAGTTCTTC. Based on the CDR3 plus reference TRBV19 and TRBJ2-1, the full variable domain is DGGITQSPKYLFRKEGQNVTLSCEQNLNHDAMYWYRQDPGQGLRLIYYSQIVNDFQKGDIAEGYSVSREKKESFPLTVTSAQKNPTAFYLCATRTSGGRSYNEQFFGPGTRLTVL.

This clone has only a few counts. The sample has other DNA sequences that encode this CDR3 too. The CDR3 loop reads CASSQAGNTGELFF. CDR3 bases: TGTGCCAGCAGCCAAGCAGGGAACACCGGGGAGCTGTTTTTT. The chain combines TRBV3-1 (or the pseudogene TRBV3-2) with TRBJ2-2; the D is unclear. Germline CDR1 LGHDT, CDR2 YNNKEL (reference sequence). This CDR3 spans 14 amino acids. Trimming took 1 base from V and 1 from J, leaving 4 bases between them.

V and J are TRBV6-5 and TRBJ2-4, with 7 bases aligning to TRBD2. Looked up from germline, CDR1 is MNHEY and CDR2 is SVGAGI. The CDR3 totals 16 residues. V gave up 2 bases and J gave up 0 bases; unmatched junction bases: 4. The CDR3 DNA is TGTGCCAGCAGTTACGGGCTAGCGGTAGCCAAAAACATTCAGTACTTC. Encoded protein: CASSYGLAVAKNIQYF.

The chain combines TRBV5-8 with TRBJ2-5; D not resolved. The V gene's germline CDR1 is SGHTS and CDR2 YDEGEE. The CDR3 consists of 14 residues. The V gene lost 4 bases and the J gene lost 7 bases, with 17 bases spanning the gap. The CDR3 loop reads CASSRPDTSGTQYF. The CDR3 coding sequence is TGTGCCAGCAGCCGTCCCGATACTTCTGGGACCCAGTACTTC.

The chain combines TRBV6-6 with TRBJ2-7; the match to TRBD1 covers 8 bases. The CDR3 is 13 amino acids. V lost 2 bases to trimming and J lost 3 bases; unmatched junction nucleotides: 0. CDR1 and CDR2 (germline): MNHNY, SVGAGI (reference sequence). The CDR3: CASSYGTGYEQYF. The DNA of the CDR3 is TGTGCCAGCAGTTACGGGACAGGCTACGAGCAGTACTTC.

V and J are TRBV15 and TRBJ2-7; 7 bases map to TRBD1. Germline V gene sequence: CDR1 LNHNV, CDR2 YYDKDF (reference sequence). V lost 2 bases, J lost 7 bases, and 2 bases stayed unmatched. This CDR3 is 12 amino acids long. For the CDR3, the DNA is TGTGCCACCAGCAGAACAGGGGAGGAGCAGTACTTC. Protein: CATSRTGEEQYF.

This chain uses TRBV3-1 (or the pseudogene TRBV3-2) with TRBJ1-1, with 8 bases aligning to TRBD1. The CDR3 consists of 13 residues. Germline lookup yields CDR1 LGHDT and CDR2 YNNKEL (reference sequence). The ends lost 7 bases at V and 7 bases at J; junction bases unmatched: 8. The CDR3 reads CASTPQGVIEAFF. The CDR3 region has the DNA TGTGCCAGCACCCCACAGGGGGTAATTGAAGCTTTCTTT.

This clone was seen once. The V gene is TRBV30, the J gene TRBJ2-2; the D is unclear. The germline V and J ends were trimmed by 3 bases and 5 bases, with 13 bases remaining between them. The CDR3 is 14 residues long. The germline V gene encodes CDR1 GTSNPN and CDR2 SVGIG (reference sequence). In DNA, the CDR3 is TGTGCCTGGAGCAACGGCCAGGAAACCGGGGAGCTGTTTTTT. Encoded protein: CAWSNGQETGELFF.

The J gene is TRBJ2-3, the V gene TRBV5-6; D gene unclear. Between the trimmed V and J ends, which lost 5 bases and 0 bases, there was a span of 13 bases. Germline values: CDR1 SGHDT, CDR2 YYEEEE. CDR3 length equals 15 residues. The CDR3 nucleotides read TGTGCCAGCAGTTTGCTCAGATCTAGCACAGATACGCAGTATTTT. Translated: CASSLLRSSTDTQYF. Supplemented by reference TRBV5-6 and TRBJ2-3, the full variable domain reads DAGVTQSPTHLIKTRGQQVTLRCSPKSGHDTVSWYQQALGQGPQFIFQYYEEEERQRGNFPDRFSGHQFPNYSSELNVNALLLGDSALYLCASSLLRSSTDTQYFGPGTRLTVL.

This clone was seen once. The CDR3 DNA reads as TGTGCCAGCAGCTCTACGTTTGGTAGCAATCAGCCCCAGCATTTT. It translates to CASSSTFGSNQPQHF. The chain recombines TRBV7-8 with TRBJ1-5; D not certain. CDR1 and CDR2 (germline): SGHVS, FQNEAQ. The CDR3 spans 15 residues. Trimming took 4 bases from V and 0 from J, leaving 10 bases between them. Full variable domain (outside the CDR3, taken from reference TRBV7-8 and TRBJ1-5): GAGVSQSPRYKVAKRGQDVALRCDPISGHVSLFWYQQALGQGPEFLTYFQNEAQLDKSGLPSDRFFAERPEGSVSTLKIQRTQQEDSAVYLCASSSTFGSNQPQHFGDGTRLSIL.

The chain employs TRBV30 and TRBJ1-3; TRBD1 might be the D (5 bases). CDR3 length: 14 amino acids. Germline V gene data show CDR1 as GTSNPN and CDR2 as SVGIG (reference sequence). Trimming removed 4 bases at V and 0 bases at J, with 10 bases between. CDR3 region: CAWNRLGSGNTIYF. CDR3 bases: TGTGCCTGGAACAGGTTGGGCTCTGGAAACACCATATATTTT.

This clone was picked up one time. The chain couples TRBV7-2 to TRBJ1-2; tentative D call: TRBD1 (5 bases). This CDR3 has 14 amino acids. Per the germline V gene, CDR1 is SGHTA and CDR2 is FQGNSA. Trimming left V 3 bases short and J 4 bases short, with 12 bases between. The CDR3 DNA is TGTGCCAGCAGCTTCTCGACAGTAAGCTATGGCTACACCTTC. Translated, it gives CASSFSTVSYGYTF.

The chain is built from TRBV11-2 and TRBJ2-7; 8 bases are a match to TRBD1. Germline assignment: CDR1 SGHAT and CDR2 FQNNGV. The junction had 8 bases not matched to a gene; V was cut back by 4 bases and J by 9 bases. This CDR3 is built from 13 residues. For the CDR3, the DNA is TGTGCCAGCAGCTCCTATCCACAGGGGGGGCAGTACTTC. Amino acid sequence: CASSSYPQGGQYF.

The chain is built from TRBV28 and TRBJ2-4; 10 positions match TRBD1. The CDR3 extends over 15 amino acids. V lost 6 bases and J lost 9; bases outside the gene matches: 11. From germline, CDR1 is MDHEN and CDR2 SYDVKM. CDR3: CASSNTGTGVGIQYF. In nucleotides, the CDR3 is TGTGCCAGCAGCAATACAGGGACAGGGGTTGGCATTCAGTACTTC.

The genes are TRBV7-9 and TRBJ1-1; D uncertain. CDR1 is SEHNR, CDR2 FQNEAQ, per germline (reference sequence). V lost 5 bases, J lost 5 bases, and 9 bases lay in between. This CDR3 contains 12 residues. The CDR3 region has the DNA TGTGCCAGCAGCGTCCAGAGGACTGAAGCTTTCTTT. Protein: CASSVQRTEAFF. Supplemented by reference TRBV7-9 and TRBJ1-1, the full variable domain reads DTGVSQNPRHKITKRGQNVTFRCDPISEHNRLYWYRQTLGQGPEFLTYFQNEAQLEKSRLLSDRFSAERPKGSFSTLEIQRTEQGDSAMYLCASSVQRTEAFFGQGTRLTVV.

The V gene is TRBV6-1, the J gene TRBJ1-4; D not resolved. CDR1 and CDR2 from the germline V gene are MNHNS and SASEGT. Trimming pared 2 bases from V and 8 bases from J, leaving 12 bases between. This CDR3 is built from 14 residues. The CDR3 region is CASSESALEEKLFF. The CDR3, as DNA: TGTGCCAGCAGTGAATCCGCCCTGGAGGAAAAACTGTTTTTT.

V is TRBV3-1 (or the pseudogene TRBV3-2) and J is TRBJ2-5, with TRBD2 identical over 13 bases. Germline V lookup: CDR1 LGHDT, CDR2 YNNKEL (reference sequence). J lost 5 bases, V lost 6 bases, and 6 bases had no gene match. The CDR3 contains 15 residues. CDR3 sequence (DNA): TGTGCCAGCAGTGACGGACTAGCGGGGGTTGAGACCCAGTACTTC. This gives the protein CASSDGLAGVETQYF.

In its sample, this clone was seen once. The chain couples TRBV7-7 to TRBJ2-2; D possibly corresponds to TRBD2 (6 bases). CDR3 length equals 15 residues. V was clipped by 5 bases and J by 5 bases, with 15 bases between them. Germline V gene sequence: CDR1 SSHAT, CDR2 FNYEAQ (reference sequence). The CDR3 DNA sequence: TGTGCCAGCAGCCTGGACGGTGCGGGGACCGGGGAGCTGTTTTTT. It yields the protein CASSLDGAGTGELFF.

The chain carries TRBV4-3 and TRBJ2-5; D is unresolved. Per the germline V gene, CDR1 is LGHNA and CDR2 is YSLEER. The ends were cut back, 2 bases at V and 2 bases at J, with 6 bases in the middle. There are 13 residues in the CDR3. Here the CDR3 reads CASSQRAQETQYF. The CDR3 bases are TGCGCCAGCAGCCAACGTGCGCAAGAGACCCAGTACTTC.

CDR3 protein: CASSLGQNYEQYF. The CDR3 nucleotides are TGTGCCAGCAGCCTGGGACAGAATTACGAGCAGTACTTC. This chain links TRBV7-3 with TRBJ2-7, with 7 bases aligning to TRBD1. Germline V gene sequence: CDR1 SGHTA, CDR2 FQGTGA. The CDR3 covers 13 residues. The J segment lost 4 bases and the V segment lost 5 bases, leaving 5 bases of the junction unmatched.

This clone appeared a single time. The V and J genes are TRBV5-8 and TRBJ1-3, with D perhaps TRBD1 (5 bases). The CDR3 is 13 residues long. Germline CDR1 reads SGHTS; CDR2 reads YDEGEE. Trimming took off 0 bases at V and 7 bases at J, with 8 bases between the two ends. CDR3 amino acids: CASSLARGNTIYF. As DNA, the CDR3 is TGTGCCAGCAGCTTGGCCCGGGGGAACACCATATATTTT.

The V and J genes are TRBV27 and TRBJ1-1; 7 bases are shared with TRBD1. CDR1 and CDR2 from the germline V gene are MNHEY and SMNVEV (reference sequence). The CDR3 runs 14 residues. V shed 6 bases and J 1 base; nucleotides not matched to a gene: 5. CDR3 nucleotide sequence: TGTGCCAGCAGGGGGACAGTTTGGAACACTGAAGCTTTCTTT. It specifies CASRGTVWNTEAFF.

The chain combines TRBV9 with TRBJ1-2; the D is unclear. Trimming took off 3 bases at V and 10 bases at J, with 13 bases between the two ends. The V gene's germline CDR1 is SGDLS and CDR2 YYNGEE. This CDR3 has 12 amino acids. CDR3 residues: CASSASGRAYTF. In nucleotides, the CDR3 is TGTGCCAGCAGCGCTTCCGGGCGGGCCTACACCTTC.